The 8 T cell receptor beta chains below were found in one sample sequenced in a study of blood T cell repertoires in COVID-19. Repertoires were generated with immunoSEQ multiplex PCR, while TCRdb's copy carries only in-frame clones and drops some. Counted here are about 240,000 clones, around 80% occurring once; the ten biggest clones make up less than 4%. The sample was peripheral blood. These receptors all stem from a young woman with acute or convalescent COVID-19.

The chain links TRBV6-6 to TRBJ1-6; D unclear. This CDR3 is built from 15 residues. In germline, CDR1 is MNHNY, CDR2 SVGAGI (reference sequence). Trimming cost V 2 bases and J 0 bases, with 5 bases left between them. DNA of the CDR3: TGTGCCAGCAGTTACGGGAGCTCCTATAATTCACCCCTCCACTTT. As protein: CASSYGSSYNSPLHF.

The CDR3 is CGGNRGPTEAFF. As DNA, the CDR3 is TGTGGGGGCAATAGGGGTCCCACTGAAGCTTTCTTT. V and J are TRBV7-3 and TRBJ1-1; D is possibly TRBD1 (5 bases). The CDR3 runs to 12 residues. Germline lookup yields CDR1 SGHTA and CDR2 FQGTGA.

V is TRBV24-1 and J is TRBJ2-1; D gene uncertain. The CDR3 spans 16 residues. In germline, CDR1 is KGHDR, CDR2 SFDVKD. Trimming cost V 5 bases and J 0 bases, with 13 bases left between them. DNA of the CDR3: TGTGCCACCAGTGCCGCTGCAGCGAGCTCCTACAATGAGCAGTTCTTC. It yields the protein CATSAAAASSYNEQFF.

This clone was picked up one time. In DNA, the CDR3 is TGTGCCAGTAGCCGAGAAAAGGGGGCGTTGGATGGCTACACCTTC. It translates to CASSREKGALDGYTF. The J gene is TRBJ1-2, the V gene TRBV19; 7 bases align to TRBD1. The CDR3 extends over 15 amino acids. V shed 6 bases, J shed 6 bases, and the junction held 13 bases outside the gene matches. Germline V CDR1 and CDR2: LNHDA, SQIVND (reference sequence).

V gene TRBV7-2 combines with J gene TRBJ1-1; tentatively, D is TRBD1 (5 bases). This CDR3 is 16 amino acids long. From germline, CDR1 is SGHTA and CDR2 FQGNSA. With 1 base removed from V and 3 bases from J, the gap between germline ends came to 15 bases. CDR3 residues: CASSLGQGGFYTEAFF. In DNA form, the CDR3 reads TGTGCCAGCAGCTTAGGGCAGGGAGGTTTTTACACTGAAGCTTTCTTT. Supplemented by reference TRBV7-2 and TRBJ1-1, the full variable domain reads GAGVSQSPSNKVTEKGKDVELRCDPISGHTALYWYRQSLGQGLEFLIYFQGNSAPDKSGLPSDRFSAERTGGSVSTLTIQRTQQEDSAVYLCASSLGQGGFYTEAFFGQGTRLTVV.

The gene calls are TRBV4-2 and TRBJ2-1; 8 bases fit TRBD2. Trimming cost V 0 bases and J 3 bases; bases outside gene matches: 4. CDR1 is LGHNA and CDR2 is YNFKEQ in the germline V gene. The CDR3 extends over 16 amino acids. CDR3 sequence reads: CASSQDRREVYNEQFF. The CDR3 DNA reads TGTGCCAGCAGCCAAGATCGGCGGGAGGTCTACAATGAGCAGTTCTTC.

The chain links TRBV6-6 to TRBJ2-1; TRBD1 aligns across 7 bases. Germline CDR1 is MNHNY and CDR2 is SVGAGI (reference sequence). The ends lost 6 bases at V and 2 bases at J; junction bases unmatched: 7. This CDR3 region has 15 residues. The chain's CDR3 is CASSPGTATYNEQFF. Here the CDR3 DNA reads TGTGCCAGCAGCCCAGGGACAGCCACCTACAATGAGCAGTTCTTC.

The chain combines TRBV5-4 with TRBJ1-4, with TRBD1 matching over 7 bases. This CDR3 spans 16 amino acids. J was trimmed by 0 bases and V by 3 bases; bases with no gene match: 5. Germline loops: CDR1 SGHNT, CDR2 YYREEE (reference sequence). The CDR3 sequence: CASSSGQEATNEKLFF. As DNA, the CDR3 is TGTGCCAGCAGCTCCGGACAGGAGGCAACTAATGAAAAACTGTTTTTT.